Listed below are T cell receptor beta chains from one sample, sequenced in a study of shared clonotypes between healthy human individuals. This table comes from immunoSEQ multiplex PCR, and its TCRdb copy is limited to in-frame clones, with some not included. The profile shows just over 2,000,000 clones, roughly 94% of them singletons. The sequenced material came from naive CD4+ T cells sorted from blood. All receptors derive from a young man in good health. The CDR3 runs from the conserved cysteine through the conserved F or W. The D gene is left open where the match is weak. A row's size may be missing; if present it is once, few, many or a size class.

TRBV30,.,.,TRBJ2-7,TGTGCCTGGAGTCACCCCCGGACCTCCTACTACGAGCAGTACTTC,CAWSHPRTSYYEQYF
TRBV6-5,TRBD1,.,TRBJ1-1,TGTGCCAGCAGTAGGACAGGGAACACTGAAGCTTTCTTT,CASSRTGNTEAFF
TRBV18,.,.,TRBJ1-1,TGTGCCAGCCGGGGGGCTGTTCAAGCTTTCTTT,CASRGAVQAFF
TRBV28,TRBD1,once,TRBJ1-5,TGTGCCAGCAGTTTCTTCGCACAGGGGGTAAATCAACCCCAGCATTTT,CASSFFAQGVNQPQHF
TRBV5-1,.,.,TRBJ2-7,TGCGCCAGCCGATCTAACTCCTACGAGCAGTACTTC,CASRSNSYEQYF
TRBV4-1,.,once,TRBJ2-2,TGCGCCAGCAGCAGACACTTAAACACCGGGGAGCTGTTTTTT,CASSRHLNTGELFF
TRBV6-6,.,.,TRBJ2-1,TGTGCCAGCAGTTTCGTCGTGTATGAGCAGTTCTTC,CASSFVVYEQFF
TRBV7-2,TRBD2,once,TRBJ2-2,TGTGCCAGCAGCCTGACTAGCGTCACCGGGGAGCTGTTTTTT,CASSLTSVTGELFF
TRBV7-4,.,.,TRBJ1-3,TGTGCCAGCAGCTTTTACAGAAACTCTGGAAACACCATATATTTT,CASSFYRNSGNTIYF
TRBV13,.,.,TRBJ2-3,TGTGCCAGCAGCCCTCCCCATGGGACGTCTAGCACAGATACGCAGTATTTT,CASSPPHGTSSTDTQYF
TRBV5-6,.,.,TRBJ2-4,TGTGCCAGCAGCTTGGCAGCAGCCAAAAACATTCAGTACTTC,CASSLAAAKNIQYF
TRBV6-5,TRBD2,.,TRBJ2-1,TGTGCCAGCAGGCGGGAGGCCTACAATGAGCAGTTCTTC,CASRREAYNEQFF
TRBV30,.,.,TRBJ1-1,TGTGCCTGGACCCCGGGACGGCTTTCGAGGAACACTGAAGCTTTCTTT,CAWTPGRLSRNTEAFF
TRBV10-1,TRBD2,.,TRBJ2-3,TGCGCCAGCAGCGCTGGACTAGCCGGGGCAGATACGCAGTATTTT,CASSAGLAGADTQYF
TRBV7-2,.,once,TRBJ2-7,TGTGCCAGCAGCTTTATCGGTCGGGCCTACGAGCAGTACTTC,CASSFIGRAYEQYF
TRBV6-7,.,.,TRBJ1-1,TGTGCCAGCAGTTACTCTTACACTGAAGCTTTCTTT,CASSYSYTEAFF
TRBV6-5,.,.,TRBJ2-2,TGTGCCAGCAGGGAATCAGGCAACACCGGGGAGCTGTTTTTT,CASRESGNTGELFF
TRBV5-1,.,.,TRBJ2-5,TGCGCCAGCAGCGGCTACTTCGCGACACAGACCCAGTACTTC,CASSGYFATQTQYF
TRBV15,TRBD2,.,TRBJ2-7,TGTGCCACCAGCCAAGCGGGAGGCCCGGGCGAGCAGTACTTC,CATSQAGGPGEQYF
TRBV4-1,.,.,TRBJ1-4,TGCGCCAGCAGCCCCCCGTTGGAAAAACTGTTTTTT,CASSPPLEKLFF
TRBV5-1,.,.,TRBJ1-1,TGCGCCAGCAGCTTGGCGGGAGGGAAGGCTGAAGCTTTCTTT,CASSLAGGKAEAFF
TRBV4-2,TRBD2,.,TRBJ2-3,TGTGCCAGCACAGGGACTAGCGGCACAGATACGCAGTATTTT,CASTGTSGTDTQYF
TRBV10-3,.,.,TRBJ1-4,TGTGCCATCAGTGAGTCCGGACCGAGTAAGATTTTT,CAISESGPSKIF
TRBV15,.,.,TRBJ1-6,TGTGCCACCAGCAGAGGACAGTGGAGCTCCTATAATTCACCCCTCCACTTT,CATSRGQWSSYNSPLHF
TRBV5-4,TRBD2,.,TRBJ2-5,TGTGCCAGCAGCTTAACTAGCGGGGGCCAAGAGACCCAGTACTTC,CASSLTSGGQETQYF
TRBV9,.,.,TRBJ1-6,TGTGCCAGCAGCGTAGCTTCCCAGTTCAATTCACCCCTCCACTTT,CASSVASQFNSPLHF
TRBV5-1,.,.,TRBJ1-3,TGCGCCAGCAGCTCGGACGGGGGCGAAAACACCATATATTTT,CASSSDGGENTIYF
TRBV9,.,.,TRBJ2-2,TGTGCCAGCAGCGTACTCTCGGAGAACACCGGGGAGCTGTTTTTT,CASSVLSENTGELFF
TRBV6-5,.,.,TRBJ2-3,TGTGCCAGCTCCCAGGGGGGTAGCGGATCAGATACGCAGTATTTT,CASSQGGSGSDTQYF
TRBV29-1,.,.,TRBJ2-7,TGCAGCGTTGAGGGGTCCTACGAGCAGTACTTC,CSVEGSYEQYF
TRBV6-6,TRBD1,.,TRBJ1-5,TGTGCCAGCAGGCTGACAGGGGATCAGCCCCAGCATTTT,CASRLTGDQPQHF
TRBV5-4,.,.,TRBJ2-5,TGTGCCAGCAGCTCCCCTGGGGGAGGCGGGGAGACCCAGTACTTC,CASSSPGGGGETQYF
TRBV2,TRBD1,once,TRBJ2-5,TGTGCCAGCGATCTAAGTACAATATTCGACAGGGAGACAGTACAAGAGACCCAGTACTTC,CASDLSTIFDRETVQETQYF
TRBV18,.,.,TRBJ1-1,TGTGCCAGCTCACCTGGTACTGAGATGAACACTGAAGCTTTCTTT,CASSPGTEMNTEAFF
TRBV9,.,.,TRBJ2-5,TGTGCCAGCAGCCAAACTCATTTGGAGACCCAGTACTTC,CASSQTHLETQYF
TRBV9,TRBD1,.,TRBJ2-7,TGTGCCAGCAGTGAAACCGGGACAGGAGCCTACGAGCAGTACTTC,CASSETGTGAYEQYF
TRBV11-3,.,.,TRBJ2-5,TGTGCCAGCAGCTTAGGTTGGCGTGGAGACGACCAAGAGACCCAGTACTTC,CASSLGWRGDDQETQYF
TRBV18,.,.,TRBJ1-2,TGTGCCAGCTCACCCGGACAGTCCTATGGCTACACCTTC,CASSPGQSYGYTF
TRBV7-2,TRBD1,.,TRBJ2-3,TGTGCCAGCAACCCTGGGACAGGCGCGGTTTTT,CASNPGTGAVF
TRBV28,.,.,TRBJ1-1,TGTGCCAGCAGTTTTGGGGGATTAGGGGACACTGAAGCTTTCTTT,CASSFGGLGDTEAFF
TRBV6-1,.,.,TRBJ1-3,TGTGCCAGTTTCCACGGGATTCGCTCTGGAAACACCATATATTTT,CASFHGIRSGNTIYF
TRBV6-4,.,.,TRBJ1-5,TGTGCCAGCAGTGACTCTGGACGGCTCCCCCAGCATTTT,CASSDSGRLPQHF
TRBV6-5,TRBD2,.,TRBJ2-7,TGTGCCAGCAGCCGACCGGGGGGTGAGCAGTACTTC,CASSRPGGEQYF
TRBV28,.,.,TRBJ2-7,TGTGCCAGCAGTTCCCCCCCTATCTACGAGCAGTACTTC,CASSSPPIYEQYF
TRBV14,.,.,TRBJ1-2,TGTGCCAGCAGCCCACCAGGGGCAGCATGGAGTGACTATGGCTACACCTTC,CASSPPGAAWSDYGYTF
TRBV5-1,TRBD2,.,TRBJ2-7,TGCGCCAGCAGCTCCCATGGGGGAGGGGTCCCCTACGAGCAGTACTTC,CASSSHGGGVPYEQYF
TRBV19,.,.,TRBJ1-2,TGTGCCAGTAGTCGGGGAATCCCAAACTATGGCTACACCTTC,CASSRGIPNYGYTF
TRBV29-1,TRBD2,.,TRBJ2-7,TGCAGCGCCGATAGCGGGAGCGCCTACGAGCAGTACTTC,CSADSGSAYEQYF
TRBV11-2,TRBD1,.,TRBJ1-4,TGTGCCAGCAGCCTCTACGGGACAGGGTCGGAAAAACTGTTTTTT,CASSLYGTGSEKLFF
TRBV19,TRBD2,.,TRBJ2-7,TGTGCCAGTACCGAGGGACTAGCGGGAGTTGAAGAGCAGTACTTC,CASTEGLAGVEEQYF
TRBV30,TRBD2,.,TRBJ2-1,TGTGCCTGGAGTGTGGGGGTGGGGCGGGAGTATCGCAATGAGCAGTTCTTC,CAWSVGVGREYRNEQFF
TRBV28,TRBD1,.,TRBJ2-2,TGTGCCAGCAGTTCAGGGACAGTCGGCGGGGAGCTGTTTTTT,CASSSGTVGGELFF
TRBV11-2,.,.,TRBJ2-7,TGTGCCAGCAGCTTGCGTACCGACAGGTTCATCCCCTACGAGCAGTACTTC,CASSLRTDRFIPYEQYF
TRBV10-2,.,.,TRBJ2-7,TGCGCCAGCAGTGAGTCGTTGATCCCCTACGAGCAGTACTTC,CASSESLIPYEQYF
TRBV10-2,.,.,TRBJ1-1,TGCGCCAGCAGTGAGTCAGGGCTTATGGCTGAAGCTTTCTTT,CASSESGLMAEAFF